Presented here are 20 T cell receptor beta chains from one specimen sequenced in a study of follicular helper T cells after annual influenza vaccination. The time point: 2014-2015 season, pre-vaccination. Libraries were prepared by immunoSEQ multiplex PCR; TCRdb keeps only in-frame clonotypes and omits some of them. The top ten hold 1.1% of the sample, which has 6,500 to 10,000 clones, 82% seen once. The sequencing used CXCR5+ CD38- circulating T follicular helper cells from blood, collected on the day of influenza vaccination. Specified subset: circulating Tfh, non-naive CD4+CXCR5+PD-1+ (ICOS+CD38+ or ICOS-CD38-). These receptors were collected from an adult who received the influenza vaccine.

CDR3 sequence reads: CASSLGSQTGANVLTF. The CDR3 DNA reads as TGTGCCAGCAGCTTAGGAAGCCAAACTGGGGCCAACGTCCTGACTTTC. This chain links TRBV11-3 with TRBJ2-6; D is unresolved. The V gene's germline CDR1 is SGHNT and CDR2 YENEEA. The CDR3 sequence is 16 residues long. Trimming pared 1 base from V and 2 bases from J, leaving 9 bases between.

The chain links TRBV4-2 to TRBJ1-3; D is ambiguous. Trimming took off 1 base at V and 0 bases at J, with 4 bases between the two ends. Germline V lookup: CDR1 LGHNA, CDR2 YNFKEQ. There are 14 residues in the CDR3. The CDR3, as DNA: TGTGCCAGCAGCCAAGCGAACTCTGGAAACACCATATATTTT. This encodes CASSQANSGNTIYF.

This chain joins TRBV5-1 and TRBJ2-1; D is possibly TRBD2 (5 bases). This CDR3 spans 12 amino acids. Germline values: CDR1 SGHRS, CDR2 YFSETQ. Trimming left V 5 bases short and J 6 bases short, with 9 bases between. This CDR3 reads CASRVAGNEQFF. The CDR3, as DNA: TGCGCCAGCAGGGTTGCGGGCAATGAGCAGTTCTTC.

V gene TRBV6-6 combines with J gene TRBJ1-6; 9 bases map to TRBD1. CDR1 is MNHNY, CDR2 SVGAGI, per germline (reference sequence). The CDR3 is 15 residues long. The V and J ends lost 4 bases and 4 bases, in that order; junction bases with no gene match: 2. This CDR3 reads CASSWGQGYNSPLHF. CDR3 coding DNA: TGTGCCAGCAGTTGGGGACAGGGTTATAATTCACCCCTCCACTTT.

The chain is built from TRBV10-2 and TRBJ2-2; the D is unclear. Germline-derived CDR1 and CDR2 are WSHSY and SAAADI. The CDR3 covers 13 residues. The V and J ends lost 7 bases and 3 bases respectively, with 9 bases between them. CDR3 loop: CASTPDDTGELFF. The DNA of the CDR3 is TGCGCCAGCACCCCCGATGACACCGGGGAGCTGTTTTTT.

This chain connects TRBV2 to TRBJ2-3, with D perhaps assigned TRBD1 or TRBD2 (6 bases each). Germline-derived CDR1 and CDR2 are SNHLY and FYNNEI. The CDR3 is made up of 15 amino acids. The V end was cut by 5 bases, the J end by 7 bases, with 19 bases between. This chain's CDR3 is CASSQRGALVNTQYF. The CDR3 nucleotides are TGTGCCAGCAGTCAAAGGGGGGCCCTAGTAAATACGCAGTATTTT.

The chain couples TRBV5-4 to TRBJ1-5, with TRBD1 as a possible D gene (5 bases). The germline CDR1 and CDR2 sequences are SGHNT and YYREEE (reference sequence). Trimming cost V 4 bases and J 7 bases, with 9 bases left between them. The CDR3 consists of 12 residues. CDR3 sequence (DNA): TGTGCCAGCAGCAGTCCAGGGCAGCCCCAGCATTTT. This sequence encodes CASSSPGQPQHF.

The chain couples TRBV7-3 to TRBJ2-7, with 8 bases identical to TRBD2. V lost 5 bases, J lost 6 bases, and 12 bases stayed unmatched. Germline V gene lookup returns CDR1 SGHTA and CDR2 FQGTGA. The CDR3 length is 15 residues. The chain's CDR3 is CASSPSGTRGLEQYF. The CDR3 DNA reads as TGTGCCAGCAGCCCTTCCGGGACTAGAGGCCTCGAGCAGTACTTC.

This chain uses TRBV5-5 with TRBJ1-4; D perhaps matches TRBD1 (6 bases). V dropped 4 bases and J dropped 4 bases, with 11 bases sitting between them. The CDR3 loop spans 14 amino acids. The germline V gene has CDR1 SGHKS and CDR2 YYEKEE (reference sequence). CDR3 bases: TGTGCCAGCAGCCGAACAGGGTTTAATGAAAAACTGTTTTTT. Translation: CASSRTGFNEKLFF. Filled out from reference TRBV5-5 and TRBJ1-4, the complete variable domain reads DAGVTQSPTHLIKTRGQQVTLRCSPISGHKSVSWYQQVLGQGPQFIFQYYEKEERGRGNFPDRFSARQFPNYSSELNVNALLLGDSALYLCASSRTGFNEKLFFGSGTQLSVL.

This chain joins TRBV7-2 and TRBJ2-2; D is uncertain. V lost 2 bases to trimming and J lost 3 bases, with 7 bases between them. The V gene's germline CDR1 is SGHTA and CDR2 FQGNSA. The CDR3 covers 14 residues. CDR3 region: CASSLNADTGELFF. The CDR3 DNA reads as TGTGCCAGCAGCTTAAATGCAGACACCGGGGAGCTGTTTTTT.

The chain carries TRBV5-1 and TRBJ2-2; possibly TRBD1 for D (6 bases). The CDR3 is 16 amino acids. The V end was cut by 1 base, the J end by 3 bases, with 13 bases between. CDR1 and CDR2 (germline): SGHRS, YFSETQ. CDR3 in DNA: TGCGCCAGCAGCTTGTTTTCGGGACACGACACCGGGGAGCTGTTTTTT. Amino acid sequence: CASSLFSGHDTGELFF.

V is TRBV18 and J is TRBJ1-2, with 8 positions matching TRBD1. The junction had 12 bases not matched to a gene; V was cut back by 3 bases and J by 6 bases. CDR3 size: 16 residues. Per the germline V gene, CDR1 is KGHSH and CDR2 is LQKENI. CDR3 in amino acids: CASSPQPIDRGHGYTF. Here the CDR3 DNA reads TGTGCCAGCTCACCCCAACCGATCGACAGGGGCCATGGCTACACCTTC. Full variable domain (remainder filled in from reference TRBV18 and TRBJ1-2): NAGVMQNPRHLVRRRGQEARLRCSPMKGHSHVYWYRQLPEEGLKFMVYLQKENIIDESGMPKERFSAEFPKEGPSILRIQQVVRGDSAAYFCASSPQPIDRGHGYTFGSGTRLTVV.

The chain couples TRBV5-1 to TRBJ2-1; 11 bases map to TRBD2. J was trimmed by 7 bases and V by 3 bases; bases with no gene match: 6. Germline lookup yields CDR1 SGHRS and CDR2 YFSETQ. The CDR3 totals 15 residues. The CDR3 is CASSSLAGGQNEQFF. Here the CDR3 DNA reads TGCGCCAGCAGCTCCCTAGCGGGGGGTCAAAATGAGCAGTTCTTC.

Regarding this clone: The conserved phenylalanine or tryptophan normally closing the CDR3 is absent here, so this likely arose from a read error. The genes are TRBV7-8 and TRBJ1-1; no firm D call. The V gene lost 3 bases and the J gene lost 5 bases, with 7 bases spanning the gap. Germline CDR1 SGHVS, CDR2 FQNEAQ. This CDR3 has 12 residues. Written as DNA, the CDR3 is TGTGCCAGCAGCTTCGGGTTGACTGAAGCTTTCCTT. It encodes CASSFGLTEAFL.

This clone was detected only a few times. V is TRBV7-2 and J is TRBJ1-6; tentative D call: TRBD1 (5 bases). Trimming took 1 base from V and 10 from J, leaving 8 bases between them. The germline V gene encodes CDR1 SGHTA and CDR2 FQGNSA. The CDR3 consists of 13 residues. The CDR3 sequence: CASSLGWGSPLHF. The CDR3, as DNA: TGTGCCAGCAGCTTAGGTTGGGGCTCACCCCTCCACTTT.

The table lists this clone with a count of one. The chain combines TRBV6-4 with TRBJ2-1, with 12 bases fitting TRBD2. Germline values: CDR1 MRHNA, CDR2 SNTAGT. The trim removed 2 bases at V and 5 bases at J, leaving 1 base unmatched. This CDR3 contains 15 residues. The CDR3 sequence: CASSDGLAGNNEQFF. The CDR3 DNA reads TGTGCCAGCAGTGACGGACTAGCGGGGAACAATGAGCAGTTCTTC.

The chain employs TRBV7-2 and TRBJ2-5, with 8 bases lining up with TRBD2. Trimming cost V 2 bases and J 5 bases; bases outside gene matches: 7. CDR1 and CDR2 from the germline V gene are SGHTA and FQGNSA. The CDR3 covers 15 residues. The CDR3 DNA reads as TGTGCCAGCAGCTTATACGGGGGGGCCGATGAGACCCAGTACTTC. It encodes CASSLYGGADETQYF.

V is TRBV5-4 and J is TRBJ2-7; the D is unclear. Trimming took 5 bases from V and 4 from J, leaving 10 bases between them. The germline V gene has CDR1 SGHNT and CDR2 YYREEE (reference sequence). The CDR3 totals 12 residues. Here the CDR3 DNA reads TGTGCCAGCAGTTCCGAGAATTACGAGCAGTACTTC. Residues: CASSSENYEQYF.

The V gene is TRBV2, the J gene TRBJ2-1; TRBD2 matches at 8 bases. The CDR3 extends over 16 amino acids. Looked up from germline, CDR1 is SNHLY and CDR2 is FYNNEI. V lost 7 bases to trimming and J lost 7 bases; unmatched junction nucleotides: 15. CDR3 nucleotide sequence: TGTGCCAGCATCCCCCATTCGGGGGGGGGCGGTAATGAGCAGTTCTTC. This translates into CASIPHSGGGGNEQFF. Full variable domain (rest looked up from reference TRBV2 and TRBJ2-1): EPEVTQTPSHQVTQMGQEVILRCVPISNHLYFYWYRQILGQKVEFLVSFYNNEISEKSEIFDDQFSVERPDGSNFTLKIRSTKLEDSAMYFCASIPHSGGGGNEQFFGPGTRLTVL.

V is TRBV5-4 and J is TRBJ2-3; TRBD2 agrees at 11 bases. CDR1 and CDR2 from the germline V gene are SGHNT and YYREEE (reference sequence). The J segment lost 4 bases and the V segment lost 4 bases, leaving 2 bases of the junction unmatched. The length of the CDR3 is 14 residues. CDR3 residues: CASSPTSGADTQYF. CDR3 nucleotide sequence: TGTGCCAGCAGCCCGACTAGCGGGGCAGATACGCAGTATTTT.